Shown below are 9 T cell receptor beta chains from a single sample sequenced in a study of shared clonotypes between healthy human individuals. Clones were sequenced by immunoSEQ multiplex PCR, and TCRdb holds only the in-frame ones, with some missing. The sample records some 2,100,000 clones, under 95% being singletons. Cells designated naive CD8 were CD45RO-negative and were positively selected for CCR7, with terminally differentiated effector memory CD45RA+ cells excluded. The sample was naive CD8+ T cells from PBMCs. The origin of the receptors is a man aged 18-30 years in good health. Some clones in this sample may be carry-over from other donors' samples.

The chain has TRBV6-1 and TRBJ2-4; D gene ambiguous. Trimming removed 0 bases from V and 6 bases from J, with 6 bases in between. The length of the CDR3 is 13 residues. Germline V lookup: CDR1 MNHNS, CDR2 SASEGT. This chain's CDR3 is CASSEAYRNIQYF. The CDR3 DNA is TGTGCCAGCAGTGAAGCATACAGAAACATTCAGTACTTC.

The CDR3 sequence is CAWGLAGATGELFF. CDR3 bases: TGTGCCTGGGGACTAGCGGGAGCCACCGGGGAGCTGTTTTTT. The chain links TRBV30 to TRBJ2-2; 13 nucleotides line up with TRBD2. With V trimmed by 5 bases and J by 4 bases, 1 base remained unmatched. CDR1 is GTSNPN and CDR2 is SVGIG in the germline V gene (reference sequence). The CDR3 contains 14 residues.

The chain has TRBV5-6 and TRBJ2-1; 11 positions match TRBD1. There are 16 residues in the CDR3. The junction had 10 bases not matched to a gene; V was cut back by 6 bases and J by 5 bases. The V gene's germline CDR1 is SGHDT and CDR2 YYEEEE. CDR3 in amino acids: CASTPRGTGGNNEQFF. For the CDR3, the DNA is TGTGCCAGCACCCCTCGAGGGACAGGGGGGAACAATGAGCAGTTCTTC. Full variable domain (missing parts from reference TRBV5-6 and TRBJ2-1): DAGVTQSPTHLIKTRGQQVTLRCSPKSGHDTVSWYQQALGQGPQFIFQYYEEEERQRGNFPDRFSGHQFPNYSSELNVNALLLGDSALYLCASTPRGTGGNNEQFFGPGTRLTVL.

This chain uses TRBV28 with TRBJ2-7; 8 bases are a match to TRBD1. Unmatched junction bases numbered 8, after V lost 2 bases and J lost 5 bases. CDR1 is MDHEN, CDR2 SYDVKM, per germline. This CDR3 is 15 amino acids long. In DNA form, the CDR3 reads TGTGCCAGCAGTTTAGGGGACAGGTTAGTGGACGAGCAGTACTTC. Its translation: CASSLGDRLVDEQYF.

The chain uses TRBV18 and TRBJ1-4; 9 bases map to TRBD1. CDR1 and CDR2 from the germline V gene are KGHSH and LQKENI. The CDR3 sequence is 14 residues long. J gave up 8 bases and V 3 bases, and 4 bases lay outside the gene matches. The CDR3 DNA follows: TGTGCCAGCTCACCGGACAGGGGAGGCGAAAAACTGTTTTTT. Its protein product is CASSPDRGGEKLFF.

The table lists this clone with a count of one. The gene calls are TRBV18 and TRBJ2-7; a weak D match, TRBD2 (5 bases). Trimming removed 2 bases from V and 2 bases from J, with 16 bases in between. Germline V gene data show CDR1 as KGHSH and CDR2 as LQKENI. This CDR3 spans 16 amino acids. The CDR3 sequence: CASSPGPTEGTYEQYF. CDR3 nucleotides: TGTGCCAGCTCACCAGGGCCGACCGAGGGAACCTACGAGCAGTACTTC.

This clone showed up just a few times. CDR3 sequence (DNA): TGTGCCGTAGCTCAGGGTAACTATGGCTACACCTTC. Protein: CAVAQGNYGYTF. This rearrangement joins TRBV6-6 to TRBJ1-2; a possible D gene is TRBD1 (5 bases). CDR3 length: 12 residues. Per germline, CDR1 MNHNY and CDR2 SVGAGI (reference sequence). Trimming took off 11 bases at V and 1 base at J, with 11 bases between the two ends.

The chain combines TRBV27 with TRBJ2-7; D remains unclear. The CDR3 covers 14 residues. With 2 bases removed from V and 1 base from J, the gap between germline ends came to 9 bases. Germline CDR1 is MNHEY and CDR2 is SMNVEV (reference sequence). In nucleotides, the CDR3 is TGTGCCAGCAGTTTAGAGCTCAGATCCTACGAGCAGTACTTC. Translation: CASSLELRSYEQYF.

This sequence joins TRBV7-9 and TRBJ1-1; D gene uncertain. CDR1 and CDR2 from the germline V gene are SEHNR and FQNEAQ (reference sequence). The CDR3 length is 13 residues. V lost 3 bases and J lost 8, with 13 bases in between. CDR3 protein: CASSFPIVEEAFF. CDR3 DNA sequence: TGTGCCAGCAGCTTCCCCATTGTAGAAGAAGCTTTCTTT.